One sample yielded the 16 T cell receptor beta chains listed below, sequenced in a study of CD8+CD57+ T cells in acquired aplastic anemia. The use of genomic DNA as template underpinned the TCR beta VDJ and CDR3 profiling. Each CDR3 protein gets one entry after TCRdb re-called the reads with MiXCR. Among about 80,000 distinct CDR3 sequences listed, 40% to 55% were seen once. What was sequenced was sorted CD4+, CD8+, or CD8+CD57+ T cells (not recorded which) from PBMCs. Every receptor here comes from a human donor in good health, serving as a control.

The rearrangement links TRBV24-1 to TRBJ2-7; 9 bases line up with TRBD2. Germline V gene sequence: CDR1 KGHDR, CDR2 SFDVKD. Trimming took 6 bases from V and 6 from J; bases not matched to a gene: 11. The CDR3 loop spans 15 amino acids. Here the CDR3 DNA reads TGTGCCACCAGTTTATCCCCCAGCGGGAGGAGCGAGCAGTACTTC. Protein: CATSLSPSGRSEQYF.

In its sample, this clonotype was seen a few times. The CDR3 region is CASSLRRPGAYEQYF. The CDR3 DNA sequence: TGTGCCAGCAGCCTTAGGAGACCCGGGGCCTACGAGCAGTACTTC. The chain uses TRBV28 and TRBJ2-7, with D possibly TRBD2 on 5 matching bases. Per germline, CDR1 MDHEN and CDR2 SYDVKM. Deletions cut 6 bases from V and 2 bases from J, with 17 bases between. The CDR3 spans 15 residues. The full variable domain, in which reference TRBV28 and TRBJ2-7 provide the parts outside the CDR3, is DVKVTQSSRYLVKRTGEKVFLECVQDMDHENMFWYRQDPGLGLRLIYFSYDVKMKEKGDIPEGYSVSREKKERFSLILESASTNQTSMYLCASSLRRPGAYEQYFGPGTRLTVT.

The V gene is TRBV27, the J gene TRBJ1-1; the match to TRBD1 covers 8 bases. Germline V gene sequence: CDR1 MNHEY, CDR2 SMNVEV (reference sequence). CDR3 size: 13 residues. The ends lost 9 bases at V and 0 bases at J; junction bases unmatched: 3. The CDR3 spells CASRDRLNTEAFF. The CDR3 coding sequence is TGTGCCAGTCGGGACAGGCTGAACACTGAAGCTTTCTTT.

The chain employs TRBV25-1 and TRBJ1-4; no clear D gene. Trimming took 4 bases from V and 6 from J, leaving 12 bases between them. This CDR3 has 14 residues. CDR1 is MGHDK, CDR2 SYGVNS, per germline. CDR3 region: CASSAGLRDEKLFF. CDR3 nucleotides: TGTGCCAGCAGTGCAGGATTACGGGATGAAAAACTGTTTTTT. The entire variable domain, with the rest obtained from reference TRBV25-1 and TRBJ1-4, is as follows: EADIYQTPRYLVIGTGKKITLECSQTMGHDKMYWYQQDPGMELHLIHYSYGVNSTEKGDLSSESTVSRIRTEHFPLTLESARPSHTSQYLCASSAGLRDEKLFFGSGTQLSVL.

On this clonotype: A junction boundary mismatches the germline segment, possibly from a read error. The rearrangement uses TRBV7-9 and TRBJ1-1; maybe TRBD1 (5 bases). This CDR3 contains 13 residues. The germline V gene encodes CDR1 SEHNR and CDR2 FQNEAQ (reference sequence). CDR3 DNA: TGTGCCAGCAGCTTACCAGGGAACACTGGAGCTTTCTTT. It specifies CASSLPGNTGAFF.

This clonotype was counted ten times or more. For the CDR3, the DNA is TGTGCCAGCAGTCGCGGACCGTACAATCAGCCCCAGCATTTT. Translating it yields CASSRGPYNQPQHF. The genes are TRBV6-1 and TRBJ1-5, with D unresolved. Trimming pared 5 bases from V and 3 bases from J, leaving 11 bases between. Per germline, CDR1 MNHNS and CDR2 SASEGT. The CDR3 covers 14 residues.

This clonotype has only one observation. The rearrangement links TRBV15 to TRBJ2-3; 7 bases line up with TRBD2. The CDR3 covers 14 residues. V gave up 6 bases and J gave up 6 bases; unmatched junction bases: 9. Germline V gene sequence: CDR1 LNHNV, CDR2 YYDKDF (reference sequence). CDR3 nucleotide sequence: TGTGCCACCAGGGGGGACTACTGGCAGGATACGCAGTATTTT. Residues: CATRGDYWQDTQYF.

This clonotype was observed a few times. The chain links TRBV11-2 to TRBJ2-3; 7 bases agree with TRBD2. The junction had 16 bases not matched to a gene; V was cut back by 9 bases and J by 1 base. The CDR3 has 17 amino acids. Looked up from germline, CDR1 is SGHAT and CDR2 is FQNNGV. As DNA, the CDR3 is TGTGCCAGTTCAACGTGGGCTAGCGGAGGGGGCACAGATACGCAGTATTTT. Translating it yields CASSTWASGGGTDTQYF.

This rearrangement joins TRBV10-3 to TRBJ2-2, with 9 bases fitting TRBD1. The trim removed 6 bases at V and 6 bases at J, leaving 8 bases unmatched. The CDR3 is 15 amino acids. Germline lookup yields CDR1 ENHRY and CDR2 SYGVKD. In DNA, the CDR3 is TGTGCCATCAGGCCGGGACAGGGAAGGGCCGGGGAGCTGTTTTTT. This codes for CAIRPGQGRAGELFF.

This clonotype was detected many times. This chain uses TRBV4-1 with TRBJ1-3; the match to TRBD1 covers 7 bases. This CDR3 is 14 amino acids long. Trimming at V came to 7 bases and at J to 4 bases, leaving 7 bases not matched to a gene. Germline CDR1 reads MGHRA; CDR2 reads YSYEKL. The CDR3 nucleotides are TGCGCCAGCAAAGAGACAGGGAGGGGAAACACCATATATTTT. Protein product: CASKETGRGNTIYF.

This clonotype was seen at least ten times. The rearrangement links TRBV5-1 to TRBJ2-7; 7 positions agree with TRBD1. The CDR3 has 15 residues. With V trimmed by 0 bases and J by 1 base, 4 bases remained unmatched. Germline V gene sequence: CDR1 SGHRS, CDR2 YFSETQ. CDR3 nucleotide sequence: TGCGCCAGCAGCTTGGGACAGGGTATATCCTACGAGCAGTACTTC. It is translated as CASSLGQGISYEQYF.

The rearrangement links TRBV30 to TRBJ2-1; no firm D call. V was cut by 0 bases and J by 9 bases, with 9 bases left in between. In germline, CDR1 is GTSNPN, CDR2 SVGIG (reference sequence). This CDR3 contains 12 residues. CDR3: CAWSVGPGEQFF. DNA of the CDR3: TGTGCCTGGAGTGTAGGACCTGGTGAGCAGTTCTTC.

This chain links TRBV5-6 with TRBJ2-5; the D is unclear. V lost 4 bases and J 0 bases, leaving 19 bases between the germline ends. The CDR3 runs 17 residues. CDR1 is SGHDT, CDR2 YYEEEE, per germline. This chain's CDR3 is CASSLPPHRVYQETQYF. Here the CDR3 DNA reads TGTGCCAGCAGCCTGCCTCCTCACAGAGTGTACCAAGAGACCCAGTACTTC.

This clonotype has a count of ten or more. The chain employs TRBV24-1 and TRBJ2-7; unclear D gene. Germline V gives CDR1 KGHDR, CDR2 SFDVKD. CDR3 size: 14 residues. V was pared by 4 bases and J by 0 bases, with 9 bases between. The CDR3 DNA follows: TGTGCCACCAGTGACCCGCGGAACTCCTACGAGCAGTACTTC. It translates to CATSDPRNSYEQYF.

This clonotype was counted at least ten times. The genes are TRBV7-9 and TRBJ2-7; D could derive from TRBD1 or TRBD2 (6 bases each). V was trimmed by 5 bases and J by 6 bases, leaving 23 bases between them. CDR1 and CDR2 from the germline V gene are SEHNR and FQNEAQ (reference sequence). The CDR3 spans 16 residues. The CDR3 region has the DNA TGTGCCAGCAGCCCGGAGGGGGGTGGATTGTCTGGCGAGCAGTACTTC. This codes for CASSPEGGGLSGEQYF.

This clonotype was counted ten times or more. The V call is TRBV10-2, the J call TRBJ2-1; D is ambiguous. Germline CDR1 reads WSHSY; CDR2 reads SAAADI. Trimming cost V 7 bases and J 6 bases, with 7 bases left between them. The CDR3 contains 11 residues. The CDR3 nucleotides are TGCGCCAGCAAAGCTAGCAATGAGCAGTTCTTC. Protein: CASKASNEQFF.